Listed below are T cell receptor beta chains from one sample, sequenced in a study of control samples from healthy donors and cancer patients. The table came from immunoSEQ multiplex PCR; TCRdb's copy has only in-frame clones and leaves some out. The sample records about 140,000 clones, less than 95% being singletons. The source material was blood. The origin of the receptors is a man in his late teens or twenties in good health. CDR3s include the opening cysteine and the closing phenylalanine or tryptophan. A D gene is named only where the DNA matches it firmly. Size values are once, few and many counts, or a class for expanded clones, and some rows have none.

j_call v_call clone_size d_call cdr3_aa cdr3_nt
TRBJ1-2 TRBV5-6 - - CASSLRYQKGYTF TGTGCCAGCAGCTTGAGGTACCAGAAGGGCTACACCTTC
TRBJ1-5 TRBV4-1 - TRBD1 CASSQPGQGNNQPQHF TGCGCCAGCAGCCAACCGGGACAGGGAAACAATCAGCCCCAGCATTTT
TRBJ2-7 TRBV7-8 - - CASREGEEQYF TGTGCCAGCAGAGAGGGGGAAGAGCAGTACTTC
TRBJ1-4 TRBV4-1 once - CASSQERAEEKLFF TGCGCCAGCAGCCAAGAACGGGCGGAAGAAAAACTGTTTTTT
TRBJ1-5 TRBV19 - TRBD1 CASTDRGSNQPQHF TGTGCCAGTACCGACAGGGGTAGCAATCAGCCCCAGCATTTT
TRBJ2-1 TRBV3-1/TRBV3-2 - - CASSQGLTFNEQFF TGTGCCAGCAGCCAGGGGTTGACTTTCAATGAGCAGTTCTTC
TRBJ1-1 TRBV2 - - CASSDGRNTEAFF TGTGCCAGCAGTGACGGGCGGAACACTGAAGCTTTCTTT
TRBJ1-6 TRBV3-1/TRBV3-2 once TRBD1 CASSYDRVTSPLHF TGTGCCAGCAGCTATGACAGGGTGACTTCACCCCTCCACTTT
TRBJ2-5 TRBV19 - TRBD1 CASSKQGAVETQYF TGTGCCAGTAGTAAACAGGGGGCCGTAGAGACCCAGTACTTC
TRBJ1-5 TRBV2 - - CASSGQGNQPQHF TGTGCCAGCAGTGGACAGGGCAATCAGCCCCAGCATTTT
TRBJ1-2 TRBV11-2 - - CASSLEPRGYTF TGTGCCAGCAGCTTAGAGCCCAGGGGCTACACCTTC
TRBJ1-2 TRBV4-3 - - CASSLLGTDFYGYTF TGCGCCAGCAGCCTCCTCGGGACGGACTTCTATGGCTACACCTTC
TRBJ1-5 TRBV19 - TRBD1 CASSARGREQPQHF TGTGCCAGTAGTGCCAGGGGGAGAGAACAGCCCCAGCATTTT
TRBJ2-2 TRBV28 once - CASRSGQRLVNTGELFF TGTGCCAGCAGATCCGGACAGAGGCTAGTGAACACCGGGGAGCTGTTTTTT
TRBJ2-3 TRBV28 - TRBD2 CASSLGGKGAGGGADTQYF TGTGCCAGCAGTTTGGGAGGCAAGGGAGCGGGGGGTGGAGCAGATACGCAGTATTTT
TRBJ1-1 TRBV4-2 - - CASSQSGENTEAFF TGTGCCAGCAGCCAGTCAGGGGAGAACACTGAAGCTTTCTTT
TRBJ2-2 TRBV5-4 once - CASSDPGNRLNTGELFF TGTGCCAGCAGCGACCCTGGGAACAGGTTGAACACCGGGGAGCTGTTTTTT
TRBJ2-5 TRBV6-5 once - CASSYWSETQYF TGTGCCAGCAGTTATTGGTCTGAGACCCAGTACTTC
TRBJ1-6 TRBV28 - TRBD1 CASSLGQRNNSPLHF TGTGCCAGCAGTTTGGGACAGCGGAATAATTCACCCCTCCACTTT
TRBJ1-2 TRBV7-6 - TRBD1 CASSLGTGTYGYTF TGTGCCAGCAGCCTGGGGACAGGTACATATGGCTACACCTTC
TRBJ2-1 TRBV12-5 - - CASGSPPRGDEQFF TGTGCTAGTGGTTCCCCACCTCGAGGGGATGAGCAGTTCTTC
TRBJ2-7 TRBV5-3 once - CARSLIPMRYEQYF TGTGCCAGAAGCTTGATTCCCATGCGATACGAGCAGTACTTC
TRBJ2-3 TRBV7-9 - TRBD2 CASSPLSGGTDTQYF TGTGCCAGCAGTCCACTTAGCGGGGGCACAGATACGCAGTATTTT
TRBJ2-7 TRBV4-2 - - CASSQDTRSYEQYF TGTGCCAGCAGCCAAGATACTAGGTCCTACGAGCAGTACTTC
TRBJ2-5 TRBV6-5 once - CASSTAQETQYF TGTGCCAGCAGCACTGCCCAAGAGACCCAGTACTTC
TRBJ2-3 TRBV28 - TRBD2 CASSSSRGLAGESDTQYF TGTGCCAGCAGTTCTTCCCGGGGACTAGCGGGGGAGTCTGATACGCAGTATTTT
TRBJ1-5 TRBV19 - TRBD1 CASERDSYQPQHF TGTGCCAGTGAGAGGGACAGCTATCAGCCCCAGCATTTT
TRBJ1-6 TRBV7-3 few TRBD1 CASSTGQLNSPLHF TGTGCCAGCAGCACGGGACAGTTAAATTCACCCCTCCACTTT
TRBJ2-2 TRBV4-1 - - CASSQEQGGGLTGELFF TGCGCCAGCAGCCAAGAACAGGGAGGTGGTCTCACCGGGGAGCTGTTTTTT
TRBJ1-4 TRBV13 - - CASSPRWREGEGEKLFF TGTGCCAGCAGCCCCCGGTGGAGGGAAGGTGAGGGTGAAAAACTGTTTTTT
TRBJ2-7 TRBV5-1 - - CASSFVGGEQYF TGCGCCAGCAGCTTTGTCGGCGGCGAGCAGTACTTC
TRBJ2-5 TRBV2 - - CASSAGPQETQYF TGTGCCAGCAGCGCAGGACCCCAAGAGACCCAGTACTTC
TRBJ2-2 TRBV4-1 once TRBD1 CASSRIIGRGQGTNTGELFF TGCGCCAGCAGCCGCATAATTGGACGGGGACAGGGAACCAACACCGGGGAGCTGTTTTTT
TRBJ2-1 TRBV6-4 once TRBD2 CASSETGLAGDPYNEQFF TGTGCCAGCAGTGAAACGGGACTAGCGGGGGACCCATACAATGAGCAGTTCTTC
TRBJ2-1 TRBV7-2 - - CASSLQGGGPPYNEQFF TGTGCCAGCAGCTTACAAGGAGGCGGACCACCCTACAATGAGCAGTTCTTC
TRBJ1-2 TRBV10-1 - TRBD1 CASSGQGTYGYTF TGCGCCAGCTCGGGACAGGGGACCTATGGCTACACCTTC
TRBJ2-5 TRBV5-5 once - CASSYHLFETQYF TGTGCCAGCAGCTACCACCTTTTCGAGACCCAGTACTTC
TRBJ1-6 TRBV7-2 once TRBD1 CASSLIVDRGQSPLHF TGTGCCAGCAGCTTAATAGTAGACAGGGGGCAGTCACCCCTCCACTTT
TRBJ1-2 TRBV5-6 - - CASTIPGQYYGYTF TGTGCCAGCACAATCCCGGGACAATACTATGGCTACACCTTC
TRBJ2-1 TRBV5-1 - TRBD2 CASRPTSVSSYNEQFF TGCGCCAGCCGACCGACTAGCGTGAGCTCCTACAATGAGCAGTTCTTC
TRBJ2-7 TRBV3-1/TRBV3-2 - - CASSPSGQIYEQYF TGTGCCAGCAGCCCCTCAGGACAGATCTACGAGCAGTACTTC
TRBJ2-2 TRBV5-1 - - CASSLSTDTGELFF TGCGCCAGCAGCTTATCGACAGACACCGGGGAGCTGTTTTTT
TRBJ1-1 TRBV12-3/TRBV12-4 - - CASSPGTEAFF TGTGCCAGCAGTCCAGGGACTGAAGCTTTCTTT
TRBJ1-1 TRBV6-1 - TRBD1 CASSDRQGGTEAFF TGTGCCAGCAGTGACCGACAGGGTGGCACTGAAGCTTTCTTT
TRBJ2-1 TRBV7-2 - - CASSPGSGRVRSYNEQFF TGTGCCAGCAGCCCTGGGAGCGGGCGTGTACGCTCCTACAATGAGCAGTTCTTC
TRBJ2-5 TRBV4-1 - - CASSQDSQETQYF TGCGCCAGCAGCCAAGACAGTCAAGAGACCCAGTACTTC